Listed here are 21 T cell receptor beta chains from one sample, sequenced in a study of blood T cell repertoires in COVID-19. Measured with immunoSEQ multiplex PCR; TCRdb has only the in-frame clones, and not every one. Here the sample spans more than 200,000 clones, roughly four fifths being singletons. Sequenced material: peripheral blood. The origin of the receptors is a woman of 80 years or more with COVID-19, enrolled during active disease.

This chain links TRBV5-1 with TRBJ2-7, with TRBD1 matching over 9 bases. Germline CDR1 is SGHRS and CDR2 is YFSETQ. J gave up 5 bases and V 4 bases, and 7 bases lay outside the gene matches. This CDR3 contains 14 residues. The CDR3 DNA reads TGCGCCAGCAGCGGGGGCACAGGGGGCAACGAGCAGTACTTC. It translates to CASSGGTGGNEQYF.

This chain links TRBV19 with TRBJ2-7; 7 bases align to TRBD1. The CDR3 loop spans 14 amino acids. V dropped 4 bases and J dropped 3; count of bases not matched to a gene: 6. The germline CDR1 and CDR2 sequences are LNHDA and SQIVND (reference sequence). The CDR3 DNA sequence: TGTGCCAGTAGTAACAGGGGTGGAATCTACGAGCAGTACTTC. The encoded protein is CASSNRGGIYEQYF. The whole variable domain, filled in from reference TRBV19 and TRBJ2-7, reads DGGITQSPKYLFRKEGQNVTLSCEQNLNHDAMYWYRQDPGQGLRLIYYSQIVNDFQKGDIAEGYSVSREKKESFPLTVTSAQKNPTAFYLCASSNRGGIYEQYFGPGTRLTVT.

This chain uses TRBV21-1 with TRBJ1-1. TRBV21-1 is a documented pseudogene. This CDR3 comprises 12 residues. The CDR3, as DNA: TGTGCCAGCAGACTGAGGAACACTGAAGCTTTCTTT. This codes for CASRLRNTEAFF.

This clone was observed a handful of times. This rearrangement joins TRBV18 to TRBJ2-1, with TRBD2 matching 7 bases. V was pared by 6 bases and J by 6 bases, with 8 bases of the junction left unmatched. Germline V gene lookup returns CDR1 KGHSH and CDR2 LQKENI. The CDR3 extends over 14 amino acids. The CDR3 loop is CASSSAGLVNEQFF. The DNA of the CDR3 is TGTGCCAGCTCCTCAGCGGGGTTGGTCAATGAGCAGTTCTTC. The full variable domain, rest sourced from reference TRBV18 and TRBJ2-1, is NAGVMQNPRHLVRRRGQEARLRCSPMKGHSHVYWYRQLPEEGLKFMVYLQKENIIDESGMPKERFSAEFPKEGPSILRIQQVVRGDSAAYFCASSSAGLVNEQFFGPGTRLTVL.

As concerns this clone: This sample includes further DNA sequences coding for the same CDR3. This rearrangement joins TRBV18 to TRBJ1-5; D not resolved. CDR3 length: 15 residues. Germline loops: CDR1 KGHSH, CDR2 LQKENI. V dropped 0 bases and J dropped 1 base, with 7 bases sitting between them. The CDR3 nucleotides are TGTGCCAGCTCACCACCGTCCCGGAGCAATCAGCCCCAGCATTTT. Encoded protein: CASSPPSRSNQPQHF.

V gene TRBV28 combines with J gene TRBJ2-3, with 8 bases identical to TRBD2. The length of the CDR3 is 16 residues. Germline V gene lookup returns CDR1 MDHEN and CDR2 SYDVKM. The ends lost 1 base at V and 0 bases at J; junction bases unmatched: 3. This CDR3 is CASSLFGGASTDTQYF. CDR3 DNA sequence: TGTGCCAGCAGTTTATTCGGGGGGGCTAGCACAGATACGCAGTATTTT.

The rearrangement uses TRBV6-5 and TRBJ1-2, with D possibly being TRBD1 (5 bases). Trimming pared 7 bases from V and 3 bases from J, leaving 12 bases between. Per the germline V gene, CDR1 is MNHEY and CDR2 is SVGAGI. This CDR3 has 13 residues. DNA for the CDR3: TGTGCCAGCATCCCAGACAGAGACTATGGCTACACCTTC. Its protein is CASIPDRDYGYTF.

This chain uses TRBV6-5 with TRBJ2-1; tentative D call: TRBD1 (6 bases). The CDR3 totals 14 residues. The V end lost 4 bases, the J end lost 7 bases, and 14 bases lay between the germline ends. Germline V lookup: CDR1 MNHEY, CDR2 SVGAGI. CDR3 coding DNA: TGTGCCAGCAGTTCCCGCGCTAGGGGGAATGAGCAGTTCTTC. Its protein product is CASSSRARGNEQFF.

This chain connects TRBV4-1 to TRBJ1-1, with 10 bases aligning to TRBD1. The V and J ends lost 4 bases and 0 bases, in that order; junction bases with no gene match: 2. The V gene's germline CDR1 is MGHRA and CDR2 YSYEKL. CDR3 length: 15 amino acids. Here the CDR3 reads CASSRQGAMNTEAFF. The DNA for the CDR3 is TGCGCCAGCAGCCGACAGGGGGCCATGAACACTGAAGCTTTCTTT.

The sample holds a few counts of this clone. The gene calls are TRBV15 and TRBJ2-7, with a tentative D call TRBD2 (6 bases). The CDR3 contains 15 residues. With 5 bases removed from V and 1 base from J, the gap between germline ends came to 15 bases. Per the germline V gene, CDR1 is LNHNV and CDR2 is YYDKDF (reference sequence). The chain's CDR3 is CATSPHPGESYEQYF. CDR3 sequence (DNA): TGTGCCACCAGCCCCCACCCGGGGGAATCCTACGAGCAGTACTTC.

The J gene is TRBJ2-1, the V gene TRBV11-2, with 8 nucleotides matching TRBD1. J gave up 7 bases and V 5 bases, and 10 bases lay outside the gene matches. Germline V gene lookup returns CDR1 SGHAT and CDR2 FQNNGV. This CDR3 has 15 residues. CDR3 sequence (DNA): TGTGCCAGCAGCGTTACAGGGGGGCCTGGGAATGAGCAGTTCTTC. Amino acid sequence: CASSVTGGPGNEQFF.

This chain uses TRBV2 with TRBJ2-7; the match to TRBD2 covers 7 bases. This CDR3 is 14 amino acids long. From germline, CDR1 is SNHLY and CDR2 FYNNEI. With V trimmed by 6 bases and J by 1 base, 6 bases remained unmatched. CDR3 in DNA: TGTGCCAGCAGGGAGGGGAGGGCTTCCTACGAGCAGTACTTC. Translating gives CASREGRASYEQYF. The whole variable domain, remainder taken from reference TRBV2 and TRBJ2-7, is EPEVTQTPSHQVTQMGQEVILRCVPISNHLYFYWYRQILGQKVEFLVSFYNNEISEKSEIFDDQFSVERPDGSNFTLKIRSTKLEDSAMYFCASREGRASYEQYFGPGTRLTVT.

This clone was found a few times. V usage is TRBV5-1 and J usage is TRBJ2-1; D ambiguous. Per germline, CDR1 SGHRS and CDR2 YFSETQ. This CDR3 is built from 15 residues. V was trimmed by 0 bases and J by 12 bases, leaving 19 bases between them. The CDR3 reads CASSLASSVVPGQFF. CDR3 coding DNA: TGCGCCAGCAGCTTGGCCAGTTCTGTCGTTCCAGGGCAGTTCTTC. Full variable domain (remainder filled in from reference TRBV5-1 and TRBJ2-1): KAGVTQTPRYLIKTRGQQVTLSCSPISGHRSVSWYQQTPGQGLQFLFEYFSETQRNKGNFPGRFSGRQFSNSRSEMNVSTLELGDSALYLCASSLASSVVPGQFFGPGTRLTVL.

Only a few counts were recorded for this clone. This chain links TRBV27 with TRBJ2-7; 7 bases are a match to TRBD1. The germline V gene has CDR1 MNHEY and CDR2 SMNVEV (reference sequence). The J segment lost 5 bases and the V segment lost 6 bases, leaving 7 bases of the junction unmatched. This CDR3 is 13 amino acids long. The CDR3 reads CASRETGNHEQYF. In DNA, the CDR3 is TGTGCCAGCAGGGAGACAGGGAACCACGAGCAGTACTTC.

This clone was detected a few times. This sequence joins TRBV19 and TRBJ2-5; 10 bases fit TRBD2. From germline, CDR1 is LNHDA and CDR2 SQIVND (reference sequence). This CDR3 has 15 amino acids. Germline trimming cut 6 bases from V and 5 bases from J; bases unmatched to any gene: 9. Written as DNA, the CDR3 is TGTGCCAGTAGACCGGGACTAGCGACTTGGGAGACCCAGTACTTC. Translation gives CASRPGLATWETQYF.

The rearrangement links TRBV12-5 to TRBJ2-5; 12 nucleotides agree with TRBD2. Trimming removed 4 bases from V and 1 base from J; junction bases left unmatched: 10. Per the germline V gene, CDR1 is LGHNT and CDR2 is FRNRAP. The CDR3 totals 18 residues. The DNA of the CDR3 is TGTGCTAGTGGTTCGACCCAACTAGCGGGGGGATTCCAAGAGACCCAGTACTTC. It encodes CASGSTQLAGGFQETQYF.

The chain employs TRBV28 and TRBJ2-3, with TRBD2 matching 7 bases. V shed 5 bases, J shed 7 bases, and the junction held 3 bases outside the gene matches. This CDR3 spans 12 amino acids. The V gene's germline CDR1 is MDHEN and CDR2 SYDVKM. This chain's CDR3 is CASSPGLNTQYF. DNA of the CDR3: TGTGCCAGCAGTCCGGGACTAAATACGCAGTATTTT. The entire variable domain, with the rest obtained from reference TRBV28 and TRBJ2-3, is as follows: DVKVTQSSRYLVKRTGEKVFLECVQDMDHENMFWYRQDPGLGLRLIYFSYDVKMKEKGDIPEGYSVSREKKERFSLILESASTNQTSMYLCASSPGLNTQYFGPGTRLTVL.

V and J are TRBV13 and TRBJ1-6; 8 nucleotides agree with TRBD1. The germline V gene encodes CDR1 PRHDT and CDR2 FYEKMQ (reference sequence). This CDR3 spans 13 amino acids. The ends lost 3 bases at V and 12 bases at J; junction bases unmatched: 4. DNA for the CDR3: TGTGCCAGCAGCTTGACCGACAGGGGACCCCTCCACTTT. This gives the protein CASSLTDRGPLHF.

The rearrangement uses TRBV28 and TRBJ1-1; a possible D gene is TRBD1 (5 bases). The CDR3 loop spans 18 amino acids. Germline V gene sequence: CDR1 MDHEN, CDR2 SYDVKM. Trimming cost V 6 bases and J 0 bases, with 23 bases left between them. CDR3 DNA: TGTGCCAGCAGAACCGACAGAACCCCGGGGGTGATGAACACTGAAGCTTTCTTT. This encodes CASRTDRTPGVMNTEAFF.

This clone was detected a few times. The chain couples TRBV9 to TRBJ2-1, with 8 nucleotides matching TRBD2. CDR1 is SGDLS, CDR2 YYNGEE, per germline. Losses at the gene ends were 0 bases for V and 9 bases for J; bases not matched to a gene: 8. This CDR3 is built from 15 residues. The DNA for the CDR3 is TGTGCCAGCAGCGTAGGGGCAGCGGGAGTTAGTGAGCAGTTCTTC. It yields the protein CASSVGAAGVSEQFF.

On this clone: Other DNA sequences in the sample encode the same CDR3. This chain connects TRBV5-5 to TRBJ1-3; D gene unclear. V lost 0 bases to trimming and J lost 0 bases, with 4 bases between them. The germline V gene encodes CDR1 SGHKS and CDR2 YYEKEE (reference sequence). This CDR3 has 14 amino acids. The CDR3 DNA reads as TGTGCCAGCAGCTTGGGGAGCTCTGGAAACACCATATATTTT. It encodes CASSLGSSGNTIYF.